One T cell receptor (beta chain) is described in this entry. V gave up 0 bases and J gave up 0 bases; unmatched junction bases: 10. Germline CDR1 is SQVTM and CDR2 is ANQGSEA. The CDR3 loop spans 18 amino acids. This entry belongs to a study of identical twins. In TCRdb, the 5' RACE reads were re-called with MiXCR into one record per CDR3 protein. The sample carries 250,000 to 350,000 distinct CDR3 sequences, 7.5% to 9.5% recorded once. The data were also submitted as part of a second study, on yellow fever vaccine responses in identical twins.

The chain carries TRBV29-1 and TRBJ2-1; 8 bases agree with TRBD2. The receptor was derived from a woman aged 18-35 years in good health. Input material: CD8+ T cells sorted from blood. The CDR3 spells CSVEDLGTSGSSYNEQFF. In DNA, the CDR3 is TGCAGCGTTGAAGATTTGGGTACTAGCGGCAGCTCCTACAATGAGCAGTTCTTC.